This T cell receptor (beta chain) was identified in a study of blood T cells in healthy people across ages. The CDR3 extends over 14 amino acids. V was cut by 6 bases and J by 7 bases, with 16 bases left in between. Germline lookup yields CDR1 SGHDN and CDR2 FVKESK. This clonotype was seen a few times. Sample-barcoded 5' priming and a J-beta primer mix drove a second PCR of roughly 7 to 11 cycles. TCRdb fed the 5' RACE reads into MiXCR, producing one record per CDR3 protein. The sample has over a million distinct CDR3 sequences, around 25% seen once. The same data also went into a second study, on T cells of mothers and their children.

The rearrangement links TRBV14 to TRBJ2-4; D perhaps matches TRBD2 (7 bases). The TCR comes from a girl aged 2-10 years in good health. Sequencing used blood. CDR3 coding DNA: TGTGCCAGCAGGGCGGGGGCGGGAGACAACATTCAGTACTTC. Translation: CASRAGAGDNIQYF.